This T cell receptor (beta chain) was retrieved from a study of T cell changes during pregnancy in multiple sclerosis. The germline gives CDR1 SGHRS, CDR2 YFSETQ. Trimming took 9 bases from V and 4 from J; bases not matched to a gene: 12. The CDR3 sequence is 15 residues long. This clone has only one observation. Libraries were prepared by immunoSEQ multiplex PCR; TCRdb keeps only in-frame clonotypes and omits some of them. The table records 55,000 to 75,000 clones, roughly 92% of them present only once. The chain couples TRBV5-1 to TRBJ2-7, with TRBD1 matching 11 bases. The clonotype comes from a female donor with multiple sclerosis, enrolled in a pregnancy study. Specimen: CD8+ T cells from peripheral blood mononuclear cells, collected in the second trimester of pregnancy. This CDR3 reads CATSNPGQGVYEQYF. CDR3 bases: TGCGCCACTTCAAACCCGGGACAGGGGGTTTACGAGCAGTACTTC.